Below are 23 T cell receptor beta chains sequenced from a single sample in a study of blood T cell repertoires in COVID-19 (dated by TCRdb to the early 2020s). The library was obtained by the immunoSEQ multiplex PCR assay. Imported from immuneACCESS, the table was reduced by TCRdb to in-frame sequences with V and J called. These copies leave out some clones; in studies compared against another copy, an unresolved V gene accounts for under half, and the cause of the remainder is not known. The table for this sample lists under 200,000 clones; approximately 86% of them were counted only once. The ten top clones hold less than 3.5% of the sample. The specimen was peripheral blood. Every receptor here comes from a man between 65 and 85 years old with acute or convalescent COVID-19.

The CDR3: CASSFGTGSYEQYF. The CDR3 nucleotides are TGTGCCAGCAGCTTCGGGACAGGGTCCTACGAGCAGTACTTC. J is TRBJ2-7 and V is TRBV2, with 9 bases fitting TRBD1. Trimming took 6 bases from V and 1 from J; bases not matched to a gene: 4. CDR1 is SNHLY, CDR2 FYNNEI, per germline. The CDR3 length is 14 residues.

This sequence joins TRBV5-1 and TRBJ2-3; 9 positions match TRBD1. Per the germline V gene, CDR1 is SGHRS and CDR2 is YFSETQ. This CDR3 spans 15 amino acids. V trimming: 2 bases; J trimming: 5 bases; junction bases outside the gene matches: 6. DNA of the CDR3: TGCGCCAGCAGCTTACAGGGGGCTTTTGTAGATACGCAGTATTTT. Protein sequence: CASSLQGAFVDTQYF. Drawing the rest from reference TRBV5-1 and TRBJ2-3, the complete variable domain is KAGVTQTPRYLIKTRGQQVTLSCSPISGHRSVSWYQQTPGQGLQFLFEYFSETQRNKGNFPGRFSGRQFSNSRSEMNVSTLELGDSALYLCASSLQGAFVDTQYFGPGTRLTVL.

The chain combines TRBV7-3 with TRBJ1-2; D is ambiguous. The CDR3 has 13 amino acids. Trimming took 0 bases from V and 8 from J, leaving 10 bases between them. Germline lookup yields CDR1 SGHTA and CDR2 FQGTGA. The CDR3 spells CASSLTGAGGYTF. The CDR3 DNA sequence: TGTGCCAGCAGCTTAACGGGCGCGGGAGGCTACACCTTC.

The CDR3 DNA is TGTGCCAGCAGCCAAGATAGGACATTCGGCAATGAGCAGTTCTTC. It specifies CASSQDRTFGNEQFF. J is TRBJ2-1 and V is TRBV4-2, with D maybe TRBD1 (5 bases). Germline V lookup: CDR1 LGHNA, CDR2 YNFKEQ. V was pared by 0 bases and J by 6 bases, with 12 bases between. The CDR3 length is 15 residues.

The chain has TRBV5-1 and TRBJ1-4; the D is unclear. The germline CDR1 and CDR2 sequences are SGHRS and YFSETQ. The CDR3 spans 16 residues. The germline V and J ends were trimmed by 1 base and 6 bases, with 16 bases remaining between them. Here the CDR3 reads CASSLIGGAGDEKLFF. Here the CDR3 DNA reads TGCGCCAGCAGCTTGATAGGAGGTGCTGGGGATGAAAAACTGTTTTTT.

V is TRBV5-1 and J is TRBJ2-1; D possibly corresponds to TRBD1 (5 bases). CDR3 size: 15 residues. Germline lookup yields CDR1 SGHRS and CDR2 YFSETQ. V was shortened by 1 base and J by 1 base, with 9 bases between the two germline ends. As DNA, the CDR3 is TGCGCCAGCAGCTTGCAGGGCCCATCCTACAATGAGCAGTTCTTC. As protein: CASSLQGPSYNEQFF.

This clone was recorded once. The chain carries TRBV28 and TRBJ2-3, with a weak D call TRBD2 (5 bases). Per germline, CDR1 MDHEN and CDR2 SYDVKM. The CDR3 totals 15 residues. V was shortened by 3 bases and J by 6 bases, with 16 bases between the two germline ends. The CDR3 DNA reads as TGTGCCAGCAGTTTTGCGGCGGGCTCCAGGGATACGCAGTATTTT. It yields the protein CASSFAAGSRDTQYF.

V usage is TRBV5-1 and J usage is TRBJ2-1, with TRBD1 matching over 9 bases. The V gene end was trimmed by 3 bases and the J gene end by 4 bases; junction bases not matched to a gene: 5. Germline CDR1 SGHRS, CDR2 YFSETQ. The CDR3 extends over 15 amino acids. The CDR3 protein is CASSSQGANYNEQFF. CDR3 coding DNA: TGCGCCAGCAGCTCACAGGGGGCGAATTACAATGAGCAGTTCTTC.

Here the CDR3 reads CASSLASDTQYF. The CDR3 DNA sequence: TGTGCCAGCAGTTTGGCATCAGATACGCAGTATTTT. This sequence joins TRBV28 and TRBJ2-3, with no clear D. The germline V and J ends were trimmed by 3 bases and 4 bases, with 5 bases remaining between them. The CDR3 totals 12 residues. Germline V CDR1 and CDR2: MDHEN, SYDVKM.

The chain has TRBV11-2 and TRBJ2-1; TRBD1 matches at 12 bases. This CDR3 region has 14 residues. Germline assignment: CDR1 SGHAT and CDR2 FQNNGV. V shed 5 bases and J 9 bases; nucleotides not matched to a gene: 5. The CDR3 here is CASSLGTGGVEQFF. The CDR3 DNA reads as TGTGCCAGCAGCCTCGGGACAGGGGGCGTTGAGCAGTTCTTC.

The chain joins TRBV30 to TRBJ2-3; 8 nucleotides line up with TRBD2. The CDR3 sequence is 13 residues long. Germline V lookup: CDR1 GTSNPN, CDR2 SVGIG (reference sequence). V gave up 5 bases and J gave up 4 bases; unmatched junction bases: 5. CDR3 DNA sequence: TGTGCCTGGGAGCGGGAGAGAGCAGATACGCAGTATTTT. Translating it yields CAWERERADTQYF.

The chain joins TRBV14 to TRBJ2-7; D may be TRBD1 (5 bases). Trimming removed 4 bases from V and 4 bases from J, with 17 bases in between. CDR3 length equals 15 residues. CDR1 is SGHDN, CDR2 FVKESK, per germline. CDR3 protein: CASSPYADRMYEQYF. The CDR3 nucleotides are TGTGCCAGCAGCCCTTACGCCGACAGAATGTACGAGCAGTACTTC. The entire variable domain, with the rest obtained from reference TRBV14 and TRBJ2-7, is as follows: EAGVTQFPSHSVIEKGQTVTLRCDPISGHDNLYWYRRVMGKEIKFLLHFVKESKQDESGMPNNRFLAERTGGTYSTLKVQPAELEDSGVYFCASSPYADRMYEQYFGPGTRLTVT.

The V call is TRBV6-2 or TRBV6-3, the J call TRBJ1-5; D is undetermined. Germline V gene lookup returns CDR1 MNHEY and CDR2 SVGEGT. The CDR3 is made up of 16 amino acids. The V end was cut by 2 bases, the J end by 2 bases, with 13 bases between. CDR3 bases: TGTGCCAGCAGTTACAATAGGCCGGGAGGCAATCAGCCCCAGCATTTT. It translates to CASSYNRPGGNQPQHF.

The CDR3 spells CASSLRVSNTEAFF. The CDR3 nucleotides read TGCGCCAGCAGCCTACGGGTGTCGAACACTGAAGCTTTCTTT. The chain couples TRBV5-1 to TRBJ1-1; no clear D gene. Germline assignment: CDR1 SGHRS and CDR2 YFSETQ. The CDR3 loop spans 14 amino acids. Trimming removed 4 bases from V and 1 base from J, with 11 bases in between.

The genes are TRBV28 and TRBJ1-1; perhaps TRBD1 as D (6 bases). Germline V gene data show CDR1 as MDHEN and CDR2 as SYDVKM. V was shortened by 8 bases and J by 7 bases, with 17 bases between the two germline ends. This CDR3 comprises 13 residues. CDR3 protein: CASLGGANDEAFF. The CDR3 DNA follows: TGTGCCAGCCTAGGGGGGGCGAATGATGAAGCTTTCTTT.

This chain joins TRBV4-1 and TRBJ1-4; no clear D gene. Per germline, CDR1 MGHRA and CDR2 YSYEKL. Deletions cut 1 base from V and 10 bases from J, with 10 bases between. The CDR3 covers 13 residues. The CDR3 sequence: CASSQVESSKLFF. The CDR3 DNA reads as TGCGCCAGCAGCCAAGTCGAGTCTTCAAAACTGTTTTTT.

The V and J genes are TRBV12-3 or TRBV12-4 and TRBJ1-5; D remains unclear. V lost 7 bases, J lost 1 base, and 8 bases lay in between. This CDR3 is built from 13 residues. In nucleotides, the CDR3 is TGTGCCAGCAATAGAGAAAGCAATCAGCCCCAGCATTTT. The encoded protein is CASNRESNQPQHF.

V usage is TRBV6-2 or TRBV6-3 and J usage is TRBJ2-4, with 14 bases identical to TRBD2. CDR1 is MNHEY and CDR2 is SVGEGT in the germline V gene. The V and J ends lost 4 bases and 0 bases, in that order; junction bases with no gene match: 8. The CDR3 spans 19 residues. The CDR3 region has the DNA TGTGCCAGCAGTTCCGCCGGACTAGCGGGGGGCCTAGCCAAAAACATTCAGTACTTC. This codes for CASSSAGLAGGLAKNIQYF.

The chain has TRBV29-1 and TRBJ2-5; maybe TRBD2 (6 bases). In germline, CDR1 is SQVTM, CDR2 ANQGSEA. This CDR3 has 12 residues. Between the trimmed V and J ends, which lost 3 bases and 4 bases, there was a span of 9 bases. CDR3 amino acids: CSVELGGETQYF. The CDR3 DNA reads as TGCAGCGTTGAGCTGGGGGGAGAGACCCAGTACTTC.

The chain employs TRBV14 and TRBJ1-1; D uncertain. The CDR3 runs 12 residues. The V and J ends lost 1 base and 8 bases respectively, with 8 bases between them. From germline, CDR1 is SGHDN and CDR2 FVKESK. CDR3: CASSQASGEAFF. CDR3 nucleotides: TGTGCCAGCAGCCAAGCGTCAGGAGAAGCTTTCTTT.

This chain links TRBV7-9 with TRBJ1-1; 8 bases map to TRBD1. The CDR3 sequence is 16 residues long. CDR1 SEHNR and CDR2 FQNEAQ come from the germline V gene (reference sequence). V trimming: 2 bases; J trimming: 4 bases; junction bases outside the gene matches: 9. The CDR3 DNA is TGTGCCAGCAGCTTATCAGGGGGCGTCAGTGGCACTGAAGCTTTCTTT. It specifies CASSLSGGVSGTEAFF.

The chain joins TRBV28 to TRBJ2-4; 8 bases align to TRBD1. With V trimmed by 9 bases and J by 10 bases, 8 bases remained unmatched. Germline CDR1 and CDR2: MDHEN and SYDVKM. This CDR3 is built from 12 residues. CDR3 loop: CASQQGARIQYF. CDR3 DNA sequence: TGTGCCAGTCAGCAGGGGGCCCGAATTCAGTACTTC.

This chain uses TRBV14 with TRBJ2-4, with D possibly matching TRBD1 (6 bases). Germline values: CDR1 SGHDN, CDR2 FVKESK. The V end lost 0 bases, the J end lost 7 bases, and 7 bases lay between the germline ends. The CDR3 sequence is 13 residues long. The CDR3 nucleotides are TGTGCCAGCAGCCAAGAGAGGGGGAACATTCAGTACTTC. Its protein is CASSQERGNIQYF.